This T cell receptor (beta chain) was captured by sequencing in a study of immune characterization of retroperitoneal liposarcoma. MiXCR, applied by TCRdb to the PCR reads, yields one record per CDR3 protein. The sample includes around 11,000 distinct CDR3 sequences, 20% to 25% of them seen just once. Germline V gene sequence: CDR1 LGHNT, CDR2 FRNRAP. V lost 4 bases and J lost 11, with 15 bases in between. The CDR3 sequence is 13 residues long. This clonotype was observed at least ten times. The sequenced sample consisted of blood. The chain is built from TRBV12-5 and TRBJ2-1; TRBD2 might be the D (6 bases). This TCR derives from a female donor with retroperitoneal liposarcoma. The CDR3 bases are TGTGCTAGTGGTTCGGAGGGAGCGGCTAAGCAGTTCTTC. Amino acid sequence: CASGSEGAAKQFF. Combining the CDR3 with reference TRBV12-5 and TRBJ2-1 gives the whole variable domain DARVTQTPRHKVTEMGQEVTMRCQPILGHNTVFWYRQTMMQGLELLAYFRNRAPLDDSGMPKDRFSAEMPDATLATLKIQPSEPRDSAVYFCASGSEGAAKQFFGPGTRLTVL.